The clone carrying this T cell receptor (beta chain) came up once. Stated time point: peripheral blood 6 weeks after treatment start. This entry belongs to a study of PD-L1 blockade in urothelial cancer. In the study overall: Bladder-origin urothelial cancer in males described about 85% of the 29 patients. Blood samples had a median of around 150,000 T cells.

The repertoire was sequenced with immunoSEQ multiplex PCR; TCRdb's copy has only in-frame clones and lacks some. Of under 50,000 clones in the sample, approximately 86% are singletons; the top ten hold roughly a quarter. Germline trimming cut 4 bases from V and 0 bases from J; bases unmatched to any gene: 10. The CDR3 extends over 19 amino acids. Germline V gene data show CDR1 as LNHDA and CDR2 as SQIVND (reference sequence). This receptor was obtained from a man aged 55 to 70 with urothelial cancer. This material consisted of PBMCs, taken around atezolizumab (anti-PD-L1) treatment. The rearrangement joins TRBV19 to TRBJ2-3, with TRBD2 matching 13 bases. Here the CDR3 reads CASSTGLTGLAGSTDTQYF. The CDR3 region has the DNA TGTGCCAGTAGTACTGGGTTAACGGGACTAGCGGGGAGCACAGATACGCAGTATTTT.